Described below is a single T cell receptor (beta chain) sequence and its context. The antigen is undetermined. Investigators treated the graft tissue so that it released intraepithelial and lamina propria lymphocytes. The assay was immunoSEQ multiplex PCR, and TCRdb's table has in-frame clones only and misses some. The sample consists of around 16,000 clones, 79% of them appearing once. The data were taken from a study of graft-versus-host responses after intestinal transplantation. Study context: Multivisceral, liver-intestinal, or isolated intestinal transplants were given to recipients. The study's findings and limits: The authors found GvH clones in recipient marrow, some appearing first in ileum or blood. Early after transplant, HvG clones declined as circulating GvH clones peaked.

V was shortened by 1 base and J by 6 bases, with 15 bases between the two germline ends. The CDR3 is made up of 15 amino acids. Germline CDR1 is SGHNT and CDR2 is YYREEE (reference sequence). Sample: ileum tissue, taken approximately 480 days after intestinal transplant. The J gene is TRBJ2-3, the V gene TRBV5-4; D may be TRBD2 (5 bases). This TCR was sampled from a human patient who received an intestinal transplant, so some T cells may come from the graft donor. The chain's CDR3 is CASSLTLKTTDTQYF. The CDR3 DNA sequence: TGTGCCAGCAGCTTGACCTTGAAGACTACCGATACGCAGTATTTT.